This TCR beta chain was identified in a study of CD8+CD57+ T cells in acquired aplastic anemia. Study overall: The average for DNA from sorted CD4+ and CD8+ cells was 3.2 ug. Study outcomes and limitations: A set of approximately 30 CD8+ CDR3 sequences was shared between patients and controls, and these sequences appeared highly expressed in patients.

Genomic DNA was employed as the template in profiling TCR beta VDJ and CDR3. TCRdb passed the reads through MiXCR, listing each CDR3 protein once. Counted here are 200,000 or so distinct CDR3 sequences, 65% occurring once; the ten biggest clones make up around 58%. Germline V gene sequence: CDR1 DFQATT, CDR2 SNEGSKA (reference sequence). This CDR3 has 13 amino acids. V was pared by 6 bases and J by 5 bases, with 17 bases between. Whoever was chosen for sequencing had shown CD8+CD57+ cell expansion by flow cytometry. All patients were therapy-naive when blood was sampled. This clonotype showed up just a few times. The antigen is unknown.

This TCR came from a human donor with aplastic anemia. Sequenced sample: sorted CD4+, CD8+, or CD8+CD57+ T cells (not recorded which) from PBMCs. V gene TRBV20-1 combines with J gene TRBJ2-7, with no clear D. This chain's CDR3 is CSAPRQIVDEQYF. The CDR3, as DNA: TGCAGTGCCCCGCGCCAGATTGTGGACGAGCAGTACTTC.